What follows are 5 T cell receptor beta chains derived from one specimen sequenced in a study of radiotherapy plus CTLA-4 blockade in lung cancer. Sequencing was performed with immunoSEQ multiplex PCR; in TCRdb, only in-frame clones are kept and a portion is missing. Here the sample spans over 95,000 clones, roughly 74% being singletons. The specimen comprised peripheral blood, sampled from a patient treated with radiotherapy plus ipilimumab. All receptors come from a human donor with non-small cell lung cancer who had a partial response to radiotherapy plus ipilimumab. Some clones in this sample may be carry-over from other donors' samples.

This chain uses TRBV6-4 with TRBJ1-5; D possibly corresponds to TRBD1 (6 bases). Trimming took 2 bases from V and 4 from J, leaving 21 bases between them. Germline V gene data show CDR1 as MRHNA and CDR2 as SNTAGT. This CDR3 has 18 residues. The CDR3 is CASSDPDRYLGPNQPQHF. CDR3 coding DNA: TGTGCCAGCAGTGACCCTGACAGGTATCTAGGACCTAATCAGCCCCAGCATTTT.

The rearrangement uses TRBV18 and TRBJ2-1, with 12 nucleotides matching TRBD2. V gave up 2 bases and J gave up 3 bases; unmatched junction bases: 8. Germline CDR1 and CDR2: KGHSH and LQKENI. CDR3 size: 18 residues. The CDR3 region is CASSPTLAGGAGYNEQFF. The CDR3 DNA reads TGTGCCAGCTCACCAACTCTAGCGGGGGGGGCCGGCTACAATGAGCAGTTCTTC. Full variable domain (outside the CDR3, taken from reference TRBV18 and TRBJ2-1): NAGVMQNPRHLVRRRGQEARLRCSPMKGHSHVYWYRQLPEEGLKFMVYLQKENIIDESGMPKERFSAEFPKEGPSILRIQQVVRGDSAAYFCASSPTLAGGAGYNEQFFGPGTRLTVL.

This sequence joins TRBV2 and TRBJ2-3; no reliable D call. CDR3 length: 13 amino acids. Germline CDR1 reads SNHLY; CDR2 reads FYNNEI. Trimming pared 0 bases from V and 4 bases from J, leaving 5 bases between. The CDR3 DNA follows: TGTGCCAGCAGTGAAGCCGGGTCAGATACGCAGTATTTT. Translated, it gives CASSEAGSDTQYF.

The chain carries TRBV28 and TRBJ1-5, with a tentative D call TRBD1 (5 bases). Germline-derived CDR1 and CDR2 are MDHEN and SYDVKM. There are 15 residues in the CDR3. Trimming stripped 4 bases from V and 2 bases from J, with 12 bases between. Here the CDR3 reads CASSSGGGRNQPQHF. The CDR3 bases are TGTGCCAGCAGTTCGGGGGGTGGCCGCAATCAGCCCCAGCATTTT.

The chain carries TRBV5-1 and TRBJ2-3, with 9 bases that match TRBD2. CDR3 size: 15 residues. Per the germline V gene, CDR1 is SGHRS and CDR2 is YFSETQ. Trimming took 0 bases from V and 4 from J; bases not matched to a gene: 3. CDR3: CASSLVAGGADTQYF. The CDR3 DNA sequence: TGCGCCAGCAGCTTGGTGGCGGGAGGGGCAGATACGCAGTATTTT.